The T cell receptor beta chain under discussion was sequenced for a study of molecular identifiers for immune sequencing clone quantification. Study-wide findings and caveats: Among more than 850,000 naive cells, spiked Jurkat TCR RNA from a single cell was reportedly detectable.

TCRdb redid the calling of the PCR reads with MiXCR, one entry per CDR3 protein. The sample records about 630,000 distinct CDR3 sequences, approximately 24% being singletons. This clonotype was found a few times. Its antigen is as yet unknown. CDR3 length: 18 amino acids. With V trimmed by 5 bases and J by 4 bases, 15 bases remained unmatched. Germline V CDR1 and CDR2: SGHVS, FQNEAQ. The specimen was naive CD8+ T cells from blood, with Jurkat cell RNA spiked in. The subset: FACS-sorted CD8+CD4-CCR7+CD45RA+ naive T cells. The chain has TRBV7-8 and TRBJ1-2, with 11 bases that match TRBD1. The clonotype comes from a human donor in good health. Some libraries in this study had Jurkat cell RNA spiked in. Here the CDR3 reads CASSLPRDRGEVGYGYTF. The CDR3 DNA sequence: TGTGCCAGCAGCCTCCCACGGGACAGGGGGGAGGTGGGCTATGGCTACACCTTC.